These 18 T cell receptor beta chains came from one sample sequenced in a study of blood T cell repertoires in COVID-19. Using immunoSEQ multiplex PCR, the repertoire was profiled, and TCRdb retains in-frame clones only, with some absent. The table shows some 100,000 clones, with approximately 80% occurring only once. Sequencing input: peripheral blood. Receptor source: a man in his 70s with active or convalescent COVID-19.

The chain carries TRBV19 and TRBJ1-5, with 10 nucleotides matching TRBD1. V lost 2 bases and J lost 6; bases outside the gene matches: 7. CDR1 and CDR2 from the germline V gene are LNHDA and SQIVND (reference sequence). The length of the CDR3 is 16 residues. The chain's CDR3 is CASSIPVTGGSQPQHF. CDR3 coding DNA: TGTGCCAGTAGTATACCCGTGACAGGGGGCAGTCAGCCCCAGCATTTT.

This chain joins TRBV5-4 and TRBJ1-1; 7 nucleotides agree with TRBD1. CDR1 and CDR2 (germline): SGHNT, YYREEE (reference sequence). J lost 3 bases, V lost 2 bases, and 13 bases had no gene match. The CDR3 is made up of 17 amino acids. DNA of the CDR3: TGTGCCAGCAGCTTTGGATTTTCAGACAGGGCGCACACTGAAGCTTTCTTT. Residues: CASSFGFSDRAHTEAFF.

As DNA, the CDR3 is TGTGCCAGCAAGCGGGACTCTCCTAACAATGAGCAGTTCTTC. This gives the protein CASKRDSPNNEQFF. The J gene is TRBJ2-1, the V gene TRBV2; 7 nucleotides match TRBD2. This CDR3 comprises 14 residues. The junction had 8 bases not matched to a gene; V was cut back by 7 bases and J by 5 bases. Per germline, CDR1 SNHLY and CDR2 FYNNEI.

The genes are TRBV29-1 and TRBJ1-1; 7 nucleotides line up with TRBD1. The V gene end was trimmed by 5 bases and the J gene end by 4 bases; junction bases not matched to a gene: 7. The CDR3 consists of 13 residues. Germline V gives CDR1 SQVTM, CDR2 ANQGSEA. For the CDR3, the DNA is TGCAGCGTTTTACAGGGGTTCATCACTGAAGCTTTCTTT. This gives the protein CSVLQGFITEAFF.

The chain uses TRBV9 and TRBJ2-7; 8 bases fit TRBD2. The length of the CDR3 is 13 residues. V was pared by 7 bases and J by 7 bases, with 10 bases of the junction left unmatched. Per the germline V gene, CDR1 is SGDLS and CDR2 is YYNGEE. Here the CDR3 reads CASSEGGLGEQYF. DNA of the CDR3: TGTGCCAGCTCTGAGGGGGGACTAGGGGAGCAGTACTTC.

The genes are TRBV19 and TRBJ2-1; maybe TRBD1 (5 bases). Germline CDR1 reads LNHDA; CDR2 reads SQIVND (reference sequence). The CDR3 contains 16 residues. V lost 4 bases and J 4 bases, leaving 17 bases between the germline ends. CDR3 sequence (DNA): TGTGCCAGTAGTACCTCCCGTGGGGCACAATACAATGAGCAGTTCTTC. Residues: CASSTSRGAQYNEQFF.

The J gene is TRBJ1-3, the V gene TRBV2; D not resolved. Germline loops: CDR1 SNHLY, CDR2 FYNNEI. The V gene lost 6 bases and the J gene lost 6 bases, with 15 bases spanning the gap. The CDR3 runs 14 residues. As DNA, the CDR3 is TGTGCCAGCAGCGCGACCGTACAGCAAAACACCATATATTTT. Translating it yields CASSATVQQNTIYF. The full variable domain, with the rest looked up from reference TRBV2 and TRBJ1-3, is EPEVTQTPSHQVTQMGQEVILRCVPISNHLYFYWYRQILGQKVEFLVSFYNNEISEKSEIFDDQFSVERPDGSNFTLKIRSTKLEDSAMYFCASSATVQQNTIYFGEGSWLTVV.

CDR3 DNA sequence: TGTGCCAGCAGATACAGGGGGAGGGAAGAGACCCAGTACTTC. It is translated as CASRYRGREETQYF. The V and J genes are TRBV6-6 and TRBJ2-5; possibly TRBD1 for D (8 bases). This CDR3 region has 14 residues. Germline V gene sequence: CDR1 MNHNY, CDR2 SVGAGI (reference sequence). Trimming shortened V by 6 bases and J by 3 bases, and 14 bases separated the two germline ends.

The chain couples TRBV19 to TRBJ2-5; 7 bases align to TRBD2. CDR3 length equals 16 residues. The junction had 12 bases not matched to a gene; V was cut back by 6 bases and J by 2 bases. Germline-derived CDR1 and CDR2 are LNHDA and SQIVND (reference sequence). The CDR3 protein is CASRDGGSGRQETQYF. The CDR3 DNA is TGTGCCAGTAGGGACGGCGGGAGTGGGCGTCAAGAGACCCAGTACTTC. The whole variable domain, filled in from reference TRBV19 and TRBJ2-5, reads DGGITQSPKYLFRKEGQNVTLSCEQNLNHDAMYWYRQDPGQGLRLIYYSQIVNDFQKGDIAEGYSVSREKKESFPLTVTSAQKNPTAFYLCASRDGGSGRQETQYFGPGTRLLVL.

The gene calls are TRBV27 and TRBJ2-3; D is unresolved. Trimming pared 2 bases from V and 6 bases from J, leaving 6 bases between. Germline V lookup: CDR1 MNHEY, CDR2 SMNVEV (reference sequence). This CDR3 is 12 amino acids long. The CDR3, as DNA: TGTGCCAGCAGTTTACGGCGGGATACGCAGTATTTT. This encodes CASSLRRDTQYF.

This clone turned up a few times. The gene calls are TRBV4-2 and TRBJ1-2; no definite D call. The ends were cut back, 0 bases at V and 7 bases at J, with 18 bases in the middle. CDR1 and CDR2 from the germline V gene are LGHNA and YNFKEQ. The CDR3 totals 16 residues. The CDR3 nucleotides are TGTGCCAGCAGCCAAGAAAGGCCCGGCCCAGAGGCTGGCTACACCTTC. Residues: CASSQERPGPEAGYTF.

The chain couples TRBV7-2 to TRBJ2-7, with D perhaps matching TRBD2 (6 bases). The CDR3 loop spans 16 amino acids. The germline V and J ends were trimmed by 1 base and 6 bases, with 19 bases remaining between them. Germline loops: CDR1 SGHTA, CDR2 FQGNSA. The CDR3 region is CASSLGGALSTGEQYF. The CDR3 DNA reads TGTGCCAGCAGCTTAGGCGGGGCGCTCTCAACTGGCGAGCAGTACTTC. The complete variable domain, with remaining parts taken from reference TRBV7-2 and TRBJ2-7, reads GAGVSQSPSNKVTEKGKDVELRCDPISGHTALYWYRQSLGQGLEFLIYFQGNSAPDKSGLPSDRFSAERTGGSVSTLTIQRTQQEDSAVYLCASSLGGALSTGEQYFGPGTRLTVT.

The chain is built from TRBV24-1 and TRBJ2-1, with D possibly TRBD2 on 6 matching bases. Germline V gives CDR1 KGHDR, CDR2 SFDVKD. V gave up 4 bases and J gave up 10 bases, with 10 bases separating them. This CDR3 is built from 12 residues. The CDR3 DNA reads as TGTGCCACCAGTGACTCGGGGAGGGAGCAGTTCTTC. This codes for CATSDSGREQFF.

The V call is TRBV3-1 (or the pseudogene TRBV3-2), the J call TRBJ2-7; tentative D call: TRBD2 (6 bases). Deletions cut 5 bases from V and 5 bases from J, with 19 bases between. The CDR3 sequence is 15 residues long. In germline, CDR1 is LGHDT, CDR2 YNNKEL (reference sequence). DNA of the CDR3: TGTGCCAGCAGCGACCAGGGAGCGGGCTGCGACGAGCAGTACTTC. Its translation is CASSDQGAGCDEQYF.

CDR3 DNA sequence: TGTGCCAGCAGCTACTCACCCAGGGGGCGGCAAGGTGAAAAACTGTTTTTT. This sequence encodes CASSYSPRGRQGEKLFF. The chain recombines TRBV5-5 with TRBJ1-4; 8 nucleotides match TRBD1. J was trimmed by 7 bases and V by 3 bases; bases with no gene match: 14. The germline V gene encodes CDR1 SGHKS and CDR2 YYEKEE (reference sequence). This CDR3 is built from 17 residues.

This rearrangement joins TRBV28 to TRBJ2-1; 9 nucleotides match TRBD1. CDR1 and CDR2 from the germline V gene are MDHEN and SYDVKM. The CDR3 loop spans 16 amino acids. V gave up 5 bases and J gave up 4 bases; unmatched junction bases: 9. CDR3 nucleotides: TGTGCCAGCAGTCCCCGGGACAGGGCGGTTTACAATGAGCAGTTCTTC. This sequence encodes CASSPRDRAVYNEQFF. The whole variable domain, remainder taken from reference TRBV28 and TRBJ2-1, is DVKVTQSSRYLVKRTGEKVFLECVQDMDHENMFWYRQDPGLGLRLIYFSYDVKMKEKGDIPEGYSVSREKKERFSLILESASTNQTSMYLCASSPRDRAVYNEQFFGPGTRLTVL.

In this sample, this clone turned up once. This chain uses TRBV7-2 with TRBJ1-5; 7 bases line up with TRBD1. CDR1 and CDR2 (germline): SGHTA, FQGNSA. The CDR3 runs to 17 residues. Trimming took 1 base from V and 2 from J; bases not matched to a gene: 8. The CDR3 is CASSLEGAGGGNQPQHF. CDR3 sequence (DNA): TGTGCCAGCAGCTTAGAGGGGGCAGGGGGTGGCAATCAGCCCCAGCATTTT.

The rearrangement joins TRBV18 to TRBJ1-1, with D perhaps matching TRBD1 (5 bases). V gave up 5 bases and J gave up 1 base, with 8 bases separating them. CDR1 KGHSH and CDR2 LQKENI come from the germline V gene. The CDR3 loop spans 13 amino acids. This CDR3 reads CASSGAPNTEAFF. CDR3 sequence (DNA): TGTGCCAGCTCAGGGGCACCGAACACTGAAGCTTTCTTT.